Following are 29 T cell receptor beta chains from one sample sequenced in a study of blood T cell repertoires in COVID-19. TCRdb keeps only in-frame clones here, not all; method: immunoSEQ multiplex PCR. This table has about 300,000 clones, 89% appearing once. The specimen sequenced was PBMCs or T cells enriched from blood (not recorded which). The receptor source for this set is a woman aged 45-65 years who had been exposed to COVID-19.

This clone occurred once. The rearrangement joins TRBV28 to TRBJ2-3; TRBD2 agrees at 8 bases. The CDR3 is made up of 12 amino acids. V shed 5 bases, J shed 8 bases, and the junction held 3 bases outside the gene matches. Per the germline V gene, CDR1 is MDHEN and CDR2 is SYDVKM. This CDR3 is CASSSGRATQYF. The CDR3 DNA sequence: TGTGCCAGCAGTAGCGGGAGAGCTACGCAGTATTTT. Drawing the rest from reference TRBV28 and TRBJ2-3, the complete variable domain is DVKVTQSSRYLVKRTGEKVFLECVQDMDHENMFWYRQDPGLGLRLIYFSYDVKMKEKGDIPEGYSVSREKKERFSLILESASTNQTSMYLCASSSGRATQYFGPGTRLTVL.

V gene TRBV30 combines with J gene TRBJ1-3, with D possibly being TRBD1 (6 bases). The germline V gene encodes CDR1 GTSNPN and CDR2 SVGIG (reference sequence). This CDR3 contains 15 residues. The ends were cut back, 3 bases at V and 4 bases at J, with 16 bases in the middle. This CDR3 reads CAWRPRQGPGNTIYF. The CDR3, as DNA: TGTGCCTGGAGACCACGGCAGGGGCCCGGAAACACCATATATTTT.

The chain has TRBV19 and TRBJ1-1; 10 bases are a match to TRBD1. V gave up 6 bases and J gave up 4 bases; unmatched junction bases: 11. Germline V lookup: CDR1 LNHDA, CDR2 SQIVND (reference sequence). CDR3 length: 16 residues. The CDR3 nucleotides are TGTGCCAGTAGCCCCCTAGACAGGGGGCATGGCACTGAAGCTTTCTTT. It codes for CASSPLDRGHGTEAFF.

The genes are TRBV3-1 (or the pseudogene TRBV3-2) and TRBJ2-1; 15 bases agree with TRBD2. V trimming: 4 bases; J trimming: 12 bases; junction bases outside the gene matches: 13. The CDR3 spans 17 residues. In germline, CDR1 is LGHDT, CDR2 YNNKEL (reference sequence). Here the CDR3 reads CASSPGLAGGYWDRQFF. Written as DNA, the CDR3 is TGTGCCAGCAGCCCGGGACTAGCGGGGGGATACTGGGACCGGCAGTTCTTC.

The gene calls are TRBV28 and TRBJ1-2; 10 positions agree with TRBD1. With V trimmed by 6 bases and J by 5 bases, 6 bases remained unmatched. CDR3 length: 14 amino acids. Germline V gene data show CDR1 as MDHEN and CDR2 as SYDVKM. CDR3 sequence: CASRAGTGVYGYTF. The CDR3 coding sequence is TGTGCCAGCAGGGCGGGGACAGGGGTATATGGCTACACCTTC.

The CDR3 DNA sequence: TGCGCCAGCAGCCAAGGGACAGGGAATCAGCCCCAGCATTTT. Its protein product is CASSQGTGNQPQHF. This chain uses TRBV4-1 with TRBJ1-5; TRBD1 aligns across 8 bases. Germline values: CDR1 MGHRA, CDR2 YSYEKL. V gave up 1 base and J gave up 4 bases; unmatched junction bases: 0. The length of the CDR3 is 14 residues.

The rearrangement joins TRBV11-2 to TRBJ2-2; the D is unclear. V shed 4 bases and J shed 2 bases, with 8 bases lying between them. The germline gives CDR1 SGHAT, CDR2 FQNNGV. This CDR3 contains 14 residues. In DNA form, the CDR3 reads TGTGCCAGCAGCTCCCATAGTAACACCGGGGAGCTGTTTTTT. It translates to CASSSHSNTGELFF.

The chain is built from TRBV3-1 (or the pseudogene TRBV3-2) and TRBJ1-2, with TRBD1 matching 8 bases. Per germline, CDR1 LGHDT and CDR2 YNNKEL (reference sequence). V lost 1 base to trimming and J lost 5 bases; unmatched junction nucleotides: 9. The CDR3 extends over 16 amino acids. The CDR3 reads CASSQAGQVPRYGYTF. In DNA, the CDR3 is TGTGCCAGCAGCCAAGCGGGACAGGTCCCTAGATATGGCTACACCTTC.

V is TRBV19 and J is TRBJ2-3; 14 nucleotides match TRBD2. J was trimmed by 0 bases and V by 11 bases; bases with no gene match: 4. The CDR3 sequence is 15 residues long. Looked up from germline, CDR1 is LNHDA and CDR2 is SQIVND (reference sequence). Here the CDR3 DNA reads TGTGCCGGGACTAGCGGGGGAGGAAGCACAGATACGCAGTATTTT. Its translation is CAGTSGGGSTDTQYF.

The chain combines TRBV3-1 (or the pseudogene TRBV3-2) with TRBJ2-7; 11 nucleotides align to TRBD2. This CDR3 contains 15 residues. In germline, CDR1 is LGHDT, CDR2 YNNKEL (reference sequence). Trimming at V came to 6 bases and at J to 4 bases, leaving 8 bases not matched to a gene. CDR3: CASSRPGLAVYEQYF. The CDR3 nucleotides read TGTGCCAGCAGTCGACCGGGACTAGCGGTATACGAGCAGTACTTC.

As concerns this clone: Other DNA sequences within the sample encode an identical CDR3. The gene calls are TRBV5-1 and TRBJ2-2, with unresolved D. Germline lookup yields CDR1 SGHRS and CDR2 YFSETQ. This CDR3 is built from 15 residues. Trimming removed 1 base from V and 0 bases from J, with 7 bases in between. CDR3 nucleotides: TGCGCCAGCAGCTTGACAGTTACGAACACCGGGGAGCTGTTTTTT. The encoded protein is CASSLTVTNTGELFF. Based on the CDR3 plus reference TRBV5-1 and TRBJ2-2, the full variable domain is KAGVTQTPRYLIKTRGQQVTLSCSPISGHRSVSWYQQTPGQGLQFLFEYFSETQRNKGNFPGRFSGRQFSNSRSEMNVSTLELGDSALYLCASSLTVTNTGELFFGEGSRLTVL.

The V call is TRBV19, the J call TRBJ2-7, with 11 bases matching TRBD1. This CDR3 region has 16 residues. The J segment lost 3 bases and the V segment lost 3 bases, leaving 7 bases of the junction unmatched. Per the germline V gene, CDR1 is LNHDA and CDR2 is SQIVND (reference sequence). The CDR3 DNA is TGTGCCAGTAGTATCCGGGGGGACAGGGGGATCTACGAGCAGTACTTC. Translated: CASSIRGDRGIYEQYF.

The rearrangement links TRBV14 to TRBJ2-5; TRBD1 matches at 12 bases. After removal of 4 bases from V and 5 bases from J, the junction contained 5 bases not matched to a gene. The CDR3 runs 15 residues. Germline V gene sequence: CDR1 SGHDN, CDR2 FVKESK. This chain's CDR3 is CASSRGTGGWETQYF. CDR3 bases: TGTGCCAGCAGCCGAGGGACAGGGGGCTGGGAGACCCAGTACTTC. The whole variable domain, filled in from reference TRBV14 and TRBJ2-5, reads EAGVTQFPSHSVIEKGQTVTLRCDPISGHDNLYWYRRVMGKEIKFLLHFVKESKQDESGMPNNRFLAERTGGTYSTLKVQPAELEDSGVYFCASSRGTGGWETQYFGPGTRLLVL.

The J gene is TRBJ2-7, the V gene TRBV3-1 (or the pseudogene TRBV3-2); TRBD1 agrees at 11 bases. The ends lost 4 bases at V and 4 bases at J; junction bases unmatched: 6. In germline, CDR1 is LGHDT, CDR2 YNNKEL (reference sequence). This CDR3 contains 15 residues. Written as DNA, the CDR3 is TGTGCCAGCAGCCTCTCCGGGACAGGGGGGTACGAGCAGTACTTC. As protein: CASSLSGTGGYEQYF.

This clone was counted only a few times. The chain employs TRBV6-5 and TRBJ1-1; 7 bases are a match to TRBD1. There are 13 residues in the CDR3. J was trimmed by 4 bases and V by 8 bases; bases with no gene match: 7. Germline V gives CDR1 MNHEY, CDR2 SVGAGI. In nucleotides, the CDR3 is TGTGCCAGCGAAATAGCAGGGGGCACTGAAGCTTTCTTT. It specifies CASEIAGGTEAFF.

This rearrangement joins TRBV5-1 to TRBJ2-7; 7 nucleotides align to TRBD1. CDR1 and CDR2 (germline): SGHRS, YFSETQ. This CDR3 is 15 amino acids long. V lost 4 bases and J lost 6; bases outside the gene matches: 13. The CDR3 DNA sequence: TGCGCCAGCAGCCACGGGACAGTAGATAGGGTCGAGCAGTACTTC. Translation: CASSHGTVDRVEQYF.

V and J are TRBV3-1 (or the pseudogene TRBV3-2) and TRBJ2-1; 9 bases agree with TRBD2. V dropped 4 bases and J dropped 1; count of bases not matched to a gene: 5. Per germline, CDR1 LGHDT and CDR2 YNNKEL (reference sequence). The CDR3 consists of 16 residues. The CDR3 loop is CASSLSGGSSYNEQFF. Written as DNA, the CDR3 is TGTGCCAGCAGCCTAAGCGGGGGGTCATCCTACAATGAGCAGTTCTTC.

CDR3 protein: CASRGQRIQRKYF. CDR3 nucleotides: TGTGCCAGCAGGGGACAGCGGATACAGAGGAAGTATTTT. The V gene is TRBV7-2, the J gene TRBJ2-3; the match to TRBD1 covers 7 bases. Per germline, CDR1 SGHTA and CDR2 FQGNSA. The CDR3 runs 13 residues. V was clipped by 6 bases and J by 13 bases; unmatched bases: 13.

The chain joins TRBV10-3 to TRBJ1-2; D is ambiguous. The CDR3 sequence is 13 residues long. Per the germline V gene, CDR1 is ENHRY and CDR2 is SYGVKD. V lost 4 bases to trimming and J lost 8 bases, with 14 bases between them. The CDR3 DNA is TGTGCCATCAGTGGAGGGCAGGTTGCCGGCTACACCTTC. Amino acid sequence: CAISGGQVAGYTF.

Here the CDR3 DNA reads TGTGCCAGCAGTGAAAGTCTCTGGGGCGCGGGATCACCCCTCCACTTT. This sequence encodes CASSESLWGAGSPLHF. The rearrangement joins TRBV6-1 to TRBJ1-6; maybe TRBD1 (5 bases). This CDR3 contains 16 residues. The V gene's germline CDR1 is MNHNS and CDR2 SASEGT. The ends were cut back, 2 bases at V and 10 bases at J, with 18 bases in the middle.

V usage is TRBV10-3 and J usage is TRBJ1-6; TRBD1 agrees at 8 bases. Germline V gives CDR1 ENHRY, CDR2 SYGVKD. This CDR3 spans 15 amino acids. Unmatched junction bases numbered 10, after V lost 6 bases and J lost 9 bases. The CDR3 protein is CAISQQGEWSSPLHF. The DNA of the CDR3 is TGTGCCATCAGCCAACAGGGGGAATGGAGTTCACCCCTCCACTTT.

This chain's CDR3 is CASSFGTTNEKLFF. In nucleotides, the CDR3 is TGTGCCAGCAGCTTCGGTACAACTAATGAAAAACTGTTTTTT. The chain recombines TRBV13 with TRBJ1-4; D is uncertain. Trimming removed 3 bases from V and 0 bases from J, with 5 bases in between. The CDR3 has 14 amino acids. From germline, CDR1 is PRHDT and CDR2 FYEKMQ (reference sequence).

The CDR3: CASSLSGQGAFSYEQYF. DNA of the CDR3: TGTGCCAGCAGTTTATCGGGACAGGGGGCGTTTTCCTACGAGCAGTACTTC. The V call is TRBV27, the J call TRBJ2-7; 12 bases match TRBD1. The CDR3 length is 17 residues. The germline CDR1 and CDR2 sequences are MNHEY and SMNVEV (reference sequence). Germline trimming cut 0 bases from V and 1 base from J; bases unmatched to any gene: 4.

The chain uses TRBV7-8 and TRBJ2-3, with D maybe TRBD2 (5 bases). Germline assignment: CDR1 SGHVS and CDR2 FQNEAQ. The CDR3 is 15 amino acids. The germline V and J ends were trimmed by 3 bases and 7 bases, with 17 bases remaining between them. DNA for the CDR3: TGTGCCAGCAGCTTCTCCGGTAGCGAAGGAAATACGCAGTATTTT. Its translation: CASSFSGSEGNTQYF.

The gene calls are TRBV28 and TRBJ1-6; TRBD1 agrees at 10 bases. The CDR3 covers 18 residues. Trimming removed 8 bases from V and 0 bases from J; junction bases left unmatched: 10. CDR1 is MDHEN and CDR2 is SYDVKM in the germline V gene. The CDR3 nucleotides read TGTGCCAGCGGTCTGTTGACAGGGGGCTTCTCCTATAATTCACCCCTCCACTTT. Translated, it gives CASGLLTGGFSYNSPLHF.

This rearrangement joins TRBV6-1 to TRBJ2-7, with D possibly matching TRBD1 (6 bases). This CDR3 comprises 15 residues. Germline CDR1 MNHNS, CDR2 SASEGT. V gave up 3 bases and J gave up 4 bases, with 16 bases separating them. As DNA, the CDR3 is TGTGCCAGCAGTGAGGCAACAGGGCAGCCTTACGAGCAGTACTTC. The encoded protein is CASSEATGQPYEQYF.

The chain links TRBV19 to TRBJ1-2; no reliable D call. Germline CDR1 LNHDA, CDR2 SQIVND (reference sequence). V dropped 1 base and J dropped 9 bases, with 18 bases sitting between them. This CDR3 region has 15 residues. CDR3 sequence (DNA): TGTGCCAGTAGTATAGTCCCGGGGATCTCTAGGAGCTACACCTTC. Its translation: CASSIVPGISRSYTF.

The chain uses TRBV12-5 and TRBJ1-2; 7 bases are shared with TRBD1. This CDR3 has 16 residues. Germline V gene lookup returns CDR1 LGHNT and CDR2 FRNRAP. V lost 2 bases to trimming and J lost 2 bases; unmatched junction nucleotides: 8. As DNA, the CDR3 is TGTGCTAGTGGTTTGATGACAGGGAGACTGAACTATGGCTACACCTTC. This sequence encodes CASGLMTGRLNYGYTF.

As to this clone: Compared with germline, one end of the junction differs, possibly owing to a read error. The chain uses TRBV7-7 and TRBJ1-1; D is uncertain. This CDR3 comprises 13 residues. In germline, CDR1 is SSHAT, CDR2 FNYEAQ (reference sequence). CDR3 sequence reads: CASSFSTVTEAFF. CDR3 nucleotide sequence: TGTGCTAGCAGCTTCTCTACAGTCACTGAAGCTTTCTTT.